This entry lists 17 T cell receptor beta chains sequenced from one sample in a study of OX40 agonist ivuxolimab in advanced cancers. Produced via immunoSEQ multiplex PCR; TCRdb's table is partial and in-frame only. The sample records fewer than 90,000 clones, about 91% being singletons. This specimen consisted of CD4+ or CD8+ T cells sorted from blood, obtained in a trial of the OX40 agonist ivuxolimab. The receptor source for this set is an adult with an advanced solid tumor such as melanoma, head and neck, liver or kidney cancer.

The chain carries TRBV7-3 and TRBJ2-3; 7 nucleotides agree with TRBD1. The CDR3 is made up of 14 amino acids. In germline, CDR1 is SGHTA, CDR2 FQGTGA. J was trimmed by 6 bases and V by 5 bases; bases with no gene match: 8. The CDR3 spells CASSEDRTSDTQYF. The CDR3, as DNA: TGTGCCAGCAGCGAGGACAGGACCTCTGATACGCAGTATTTT. The whole variable domain, filled in from reference TRBV7-3 and TRBJ2-3, reads GAGVSQTPSNKVTEKGKYVELRCDPISGHTALYWYRQSLGQGPEFLIYFQGTGAADDSGLPNDRFFAVRPEGSVSTLKIQRTERGDSAVYLCASSEDRTSDTQYFGPGTRLTVL.

The V and J genes are TRBV7-6 and TRBJ2-1; 8 nucleotides match TRBD2. CDR1 is SGHVS and CDR2 is FNYEAQ in the germline V gene. The CDR3 extends over 18 amino acids. With V trimmed by 1 base and J by 5 bases, 13 bases remained unmatched. This CDR3 reads CASSLDGRALNFNNEQFF. The CDR3 nucleotides are TGTGCCAGCAGCTTAGACGGGAGGGCCCTTAATTTTAACAATGAGCAGTTCTTC.

The chain recombines TRBV21-1 with TRBJ2-1; the table assigns TRBD1, which was not confirmed against the DNA. TRBV21-1 has pseudogene status. This CDR3 spans 16 amino acids. The CDR3 coding sequence is TGTGCCAGCAGCCACGCCGACAGGCCGACCTACAATGAGCAGTTCTTC. Protein sequence: CASSHADRPTYNEQFF.

The chain combines TRBV4-1 with TRBJ2-5; the match to TRBD2 covers 13 bases. This CDR3 is built from 17 residues. With V trimmed by 4 bases and J by 4 bases, 9 bases remained unmatched. CDR1 MGHRA and CDR2 YSYEKL come from the germline V gene. The CDR3 loop reads CASSLGTSGARAETQYF. In nucleotides, the CDR3 is TGCGCCAGCAGCCTCGGGACTAGCGGGGCTCGGGCAGAGACCCAGTACTTC.

This chain links TRBV29-1 with TRBJ1-1, with 7 nucleotides matching TRBD1. CDR1 and CDR2 (germline): SQVTM, ANQGSEA. V trimming: 3 bases; J trimming: 4 bases; junction bases outside the gene matches: 2. The CDR3 is 12 amino acids. The CDR3 sequence: CSVDPGGTEAFF. The CDR3 nucleotides read TGCAGCGTTGACCCAGGGGGCACTGAAGCTTTCTTT.

This chain links TRBV19 with TRBJ2-1, with 9 positions matching TRBD2. Germline V gene sequence: CDR1 LNHDA, CDR2 SQIVND (reference sequence). The CDR3 is 16 residues long. V lost 4 bases, J lost 2 bases, and 6 bases stayed unmatched. The CDR3 DNA is TGTGCCAGTAGTACAAGCGGGAGGAACCCCTACAATGAGCAGTTCTTC. Protein product: CASSTSGRNPYNEQFF.

This rearrangement joins TRBV7-3 to TRBJ2-7, with TRBD1 matching over 10 bases. The CDR3 loop spans 15 amino acids. CDR1 SGHTA and CDR2 FQGTGA come from the germline V gene. V gave up 5 bases and J gave up 5 bases; unmatched junction bases: 9. CDR3 DNA: TGTGCCAGCAGCGCTTCCGGGACAGGGGACGACGAGCAGTACTTC. Residues: CASSASGTGDDEQYF.

The V gene is TRBV20-1, the J gene TRBJ1-1, with 7 bases identical to TRBD1. Germline V gene data show CDR1 as DFQATT and CDR2 as SNEGSKA (reference sequence). V dropped 5 bases and J dropped 6; count of bases not matched to a gene: 3. The CDR3 contains 11 residues. CDR3 loop: CSASGTAEAFF. In nucleotides, the CDR3 is TGCAGTGCTTCCGGGACAGCTGAAGCTTTCTTT.

The chain recombines TRBV19 with TRBJ2-1, with TRBD2 matching over 12 bases. The germline CDR1 and CDR2 sequences are LNHDA and SQIVND (reference sequence). This CDR3 is 14 amino acids long. The V gene end was trimmed by 6 bases and the J gene end by 7 bases; junction bases not matched to a gene: 4. The CDR3 DNA sequence: TGTGCCAGTAGGACTAGCGGGAGTAGGAATGAGCAGTTCTTC. Encoded protein: CASRTSGSRNEQFF. The whole variable domain, filled in from reference TRBV19 and TRBJ2-1, reads DGGITQSPKYLFRKEGQNVTLSCEQNLNHDAMYWYRQDPGQGLRLIYYSQIVNDFQKGDIAEGYSVSREKKESFPLTVTSAQKNPTAFYLCASRTSGSRNEQFFGPGTRLTVL.

There are a few counts of this clone. This chain joins TRBV6-6 and TRBJ2-5; 9 bases match TRBD1. Germline V lookup: CDR1 MNHNY, CDR2 SVGAGI (reference sequence). The length of the CDR3 is 14 residues. V was pared by 9 bases and J by 3 bases, with 8 bases of the junction left unmatched. CDR3 nucleotide sequence: TGTGCCAGTCGAACAGGGGGCCGGGAAGAGACCCAGTACTTC. As protein: CASRTGGREETQYF.

This clone was seen a single time. The chain carries TRBV28 and TRBJ2-3; D uncertain. Trimming took 6 bases from V and 6 from J, leaving 16 bases between them. Germline values: CDR1 MDHEN, CDR2 SYDVKM. The CDR3 runs to 14 residues. The CDR3 sequence: CASSPADRSDTQYF. The CDR3, as DNA: TGTGCCAGCAGCCCCGCCGATCGTTCCGATACGCAGTATTTT.

This sequence joins TRBV7-9 and TRBJ2-3; 7 bases map to TRBD1. CDR3 length: 14 residues. The V segment lost 4 bases and the J segment 2 bases; nucleotides outside the gene matches: 3. The germline V gene has CDR1 SEHNR and CDR2 FQNEAQ (reference sequence). The DNA of the CDR3 is TGTGCCAGCAGCTGGGGACAGTCCACAGATACGCAGTATTTT. This gives the protein CASSWGQSTDTQYF.

The rearrangement joins TRBV18 to TRBJ1-2; no firm D call. Trimming removed 5 bases from V and 1 base from J, with 14 bases in between. The CDR3 consists of 15 residues. Germline CDR1 is KGHSH and CDR2 is LQKENI. This CDR3 reads CASSSSVWNNYGYTF. The CDR3 region has the DNA TGTGCCAGCTCATCTAGCGTGTGGAATAACTATGGCTACACCTTC.

This chain connects TRBV5-5 to TRBJ1-4; D call uncertain. This CDR3 has 14 amino acids. The V end lost 3 bases, the J end lost 7 bases, and 13 bases lay between the germline ends. The germline V gene has CDR1 SGHKS and CDR2 YYEKEE (reference sequence). The chain's CDR3 is CASSSTVTFEKLFF. For the CDR3, the DNA is TGTGCCAGCAGCTCTACAGTGACCTTTGAAAAACTGTTTTTT. Filled out from reference TRBV5-5 and TRBJ1-4, the complete variable domain reads DAGVTQSPTHLIKTRGQQVTLRCSPISGHKSVSWYQQVLGQGPQFIFQYYEKEERGRGNFPDRFSARQFPNYSSELNVNALLLGDSALYLCASSSTVTFEKLFFGSGTQLSVL.

The table lists this clone with a count of one. J is TRBJ2-2 and V is TRBV5-6; D possibly corresponds to TRBD2 (6 bases). Trimming shortened V by 0 bases and J by 1 base, and 10 bases separated the two germline ends. The length of the CDR3 is 16 residues. Germline values: CDR1 SGHDT, CDR2 YYEEEE. DNA of the CDR3: TGTGCCAGCAGCTTGGGCCCCGGGGGGAACACCGGGGAGCTGTTTTTT. It specifies CASSLGPGGNTGELFF.

V usage is TRBV30 and J usage is TRBJ2-7; TRBD1 matches 7 bases. CDR3 size: 14 residues. The V gene's germline CDR1 is GTSNPN and CDR2 SVGIG (reference sequence). J was trimmed by 0 bases and V by 0 bases; bases with no gene match: 2. CDR3 in amino acids: CAWSVQGSSYEQYF. The CDR3 nucleotides read TGTGCCTGGAGTGTACAGGGGAGCTCCTACGAGCAGTACTTC.

The chain joins TRBV29-1 to TRBJ1-1, with 7 positions matching TRBD1. Unmatched junction bases numbered 4, after V lost 6 bases and J lost 0 bases. The CDR3 contains 13 residues. Germline V gene data show CDR1 as SQVTM and CDR2 as ANQGSEA. The CDR3 coding sequence is TGCAGCGTCGTGACAGGGATGAACACTGAAGCTTTCTTT. This gives the protein CSVVTGMNTEAFF.